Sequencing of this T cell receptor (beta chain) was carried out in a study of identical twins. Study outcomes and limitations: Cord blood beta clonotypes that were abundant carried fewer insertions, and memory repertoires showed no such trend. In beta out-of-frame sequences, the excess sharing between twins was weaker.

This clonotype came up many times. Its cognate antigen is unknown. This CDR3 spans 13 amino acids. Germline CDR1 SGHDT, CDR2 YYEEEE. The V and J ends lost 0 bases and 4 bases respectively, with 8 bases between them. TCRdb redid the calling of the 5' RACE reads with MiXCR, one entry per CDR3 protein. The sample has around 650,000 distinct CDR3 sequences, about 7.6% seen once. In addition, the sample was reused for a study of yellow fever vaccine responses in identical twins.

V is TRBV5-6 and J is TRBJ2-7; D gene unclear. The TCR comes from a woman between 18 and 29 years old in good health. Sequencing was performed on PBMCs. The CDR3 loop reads CASSLAVDYEQYV. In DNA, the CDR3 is TGTGCCAGCAGCTTGGCGGTTGATTACGAGCAGTACGTC.